The 21 T cell receptor beta chains given below trace back to one sample, sequenced in a study of shared clonotypes between healthy human individuals. Here immunoSEQ multiplex PCR was the method, and the copy in TCRdb shows in-frame clones only, minus some. This sample has 190,000 or so clones; 65% to 70% occur once, and the top ten carry 10%. Sequencing used memory CD4+ T cells sorted from blood. Subset reported: CD45RA-negative fraction. These receptors originate from a man aged 25-45 years in good health.

DNA of the CDR3: TGTGCCACTCGTAGGGGACAAGCGAACACCGGGGAGCTGTTTTTT. Protein sequence: CATRRGQANTGELFF. The chain recombines TRBV27 with TRBJ2-2; TRBD1 might be the D (6 bases). Trimming left V 10 bases short and J 0 bases short, with 15 bases between. The germline V gene has CDR1 MNHEY and CDR2 SMNVEV (reference sequence). The CDR3 sequence is 15 residues long.

The chain combines TRBV5-8 with TRBJ1-4, with D uncertain. The CDR3 covers 15 residues. Trimming cost V 6 bases and J 1 base, with 13 bases left between them. Looked up from germline, CDR1 is SGHTS and CDR2 is YDEGEE. The CDR3 DNA sequence: TGTGCCAGCATACAGCTGACGCGAACTAATGAAAAACTGTTTTTT. It codes for CASIQLTRTNEKLFF.

The V gene is TRBV18, the J gene TRBJ2-5, with 8 positions matching TRBD2. Germline V gene data show CDR1 as KGHSH and CDR2 as LQKENI. The V segment lost 2 bases and the J segment 3 bases; nucleotides outside the gene matches: 5. The CDR3 has 15 residues. CDR3: CASSPALADKETQYF. The CDR3 DNA reads as TGTGCCAGCTCACCAGCACTAGCGGACAAAGAGACCCAGTACTTC.

The chain employs TRBV10-1 and TRBJ2-2, with D possibly TRBD1 on 6 matching bases. CDR1 and CDR2 from the germline V gene are WNHNN and SYGVQD (reference sequence). Trimming removed 2 bases at V and 1 base at J, with 17 bases between. This CDR3 comprises 18 residues. The CDR3 nucleotides are TGCGCCAGCAGTGAGCCCCTTCAGACAGGAGGGAACACCGGGGAGCTGTTTTTT. Translation: CASSEPLQTGGNTGELFF.

This chain connects TRBV7-2 to TRBJ1-1; 7 nucleotides line up with TRBD1. The V gene's germline CDR1 is SGHTA and CDR2 FQGNSA. This CDR3 contains 14 residues. Losses at the gene ends were 0 bases for V and 4 bases for J; bases not matched to a gene: 2. The CDR3 loop is CASSLATGFTEAFF. The CDR3 region has the DNA TGTGCCAGCAGCTTAGCGACAGGGTTCACTGAAGCTTTCTTT.

The rearrangement joins TRBV10-2 to TRBJ2-7; D could derive from TRBD1 or TRBD2 (5 bases each). The CDR3 length is 16 residues. Germline V gene data show CDR1 as WSHSY and CDR2 as SAAADI. V was clipped by 7 bases and J by 3 bases, with 22 bases between them. In DNA form, the CDR3 reads TGCGCCAGCACGGTGGATCAGGGTCCGGCGGGCTACGAGCAGTACTTC. Protein product: CASTVDQGPAGYEQYF.

V and J are TRBV25-1 and TRBJ2-7; 9 bases are a match to TRBD2. The CDR3 is 13 residues long. The junction had 4 bases not matched to a gene; V was cut back by 4 bases and J by 6 bases. Germline V gene sequence: CDR1 MGHDK, CDR2 SYGVNS. The CDR3 DNA follows: TGTGCCAGCAGTGTGCGGGAGGGCCGCGAGCAGTACTTC. This encodes CASSVREGREQYF.

This rearrangement joins TRBV5-1 to TRBJ2-1, with 8 bases that match TRBD2. The CDR3 extends over 17 amino acids. Germline values: CDR1 SGHRS, CDR2 YFSETQ. Unmatched junction bases numbered 14, after V lost 0 bases and J lost 9 bases. CDR3 protein: CASSLGPAGGPTVEQFF. CDR3 nucleotide sequence: TGCGCCAGCAGCTTGGGTCCCGCGGGAGGCCCCACCGTTGAGCAGTTCTTC.

This chain uses TRBV14 with TRBJ1-1, with no clear D. The length of the CDR3 is 14 residues. The V gene lost 4 bases and the J gene lost 2 bases, with 11 bases spanning the gap. Germline CDR1 and CDR2: SGHDN and FVKESK. CDR3 amino acids: CASSPNTLNTEAFF. As DNA, the CDR3 is TGTGCCAGCAGCCCTAATACTCTAAACACTGAAGCTTTCTTT.

This chain uses TRBV7-9 with TRBJ2-5; tentative D call: TRBD2 (6 bases). The CDR3 is 16 residues long. Germline CDR1 SEHNR, CDR2 FQNEAQ (reference sequence). V lost 1 base to trimming and J lost 5 bases, with 17 bases between them. The CDR3 DNA follows: TGTGCCAGCAGCTTAGTGGGTACTAGCTGGGGGGAGACCCAGTACTTC. Translated, it gives CASSLVGTSWGETQYF.

This sequence joins TRBV19 and TRBJ2-1; 9 nucleotides match TRBD1. V lost 4 bases to trimming and J lost 0 bases; unmatched junction nucleotides: 7. Germline CDR1 LNHDA, CDR2 SQIVND (reference sequence). The CDR3 is 17 amino acids. CDR3 region: CASSTRTGVSSYNEQFF. The CDR3 nucleotides read TGTGCCAGTAGTACAAGGACAGGGGTCAGCTCCTACAATGAGCAGTTCTTC.

The gene calls are TRBV7-2 and TRBJ1-2, with unresolved D. V was pared by 1 base and J by 8 bases, with 14 bases between. CDR3 size: 14 residues. Germline V gene lookup returns CDR1 SGHTA and CDR2 FQGNSA. The CDR3 region is CASSLGSSPGGYTF. The CDR3 bases are TGTGCCAGCAGCTTAGGGAGCAGTCCTGGGGGCTACACCTTC.

The V gene is TRBV28, the J gene TRBJ1-2; D gene ambiguous. Germline lookup yields CDR1 MDHEN and CDR2 SYDVKM. The CDR3 is made up of 9 amino acids. Trimming took off 8 bases at V and 6 bases at J, with 4 bases between the two ends. CDR3 bases: TGTGCCAGCGGAAATGGCTACACCTTC. It translates to CASGNGYTF.

On this clone: Since a far larger clone is one base different, this is likely a read error. The gene calls are TRBV11-3 and TRBJ2-1; D gene unclear. Trimming left V 5 bases short and J 6 bases short, with 8 bases between. CDR1 and CDR2 (germline): SGHNT, YENEEA. This CDR3 spans 12 amino acids. The CDR3 DNA sequence: TGTGCCAGCAGCAAACAGAGCAATGAGCAGTTCTTC. It yields the protein CASSKQSNEQFF.

This clone has just a few counts. The rearrangement uses TRBV7-9 and TRBJ2-5; D is unclear. The CDR3 spans 14 residues. V lost 2 bases and J lost 5, with 12 bases in between. CDR1 and CDR2 from the germline V gene are SEHNR and FQNEAQ (reference sequence). CDR3 residues: CASSLISGTETQYF. In DNA, the CDR3 is TGTGCCAGCAGCTTAATCTCTGGTACCGAGACCCAGTACTTC.

This chain joins TRBV29-1 and TRBJ1-3; tentatively, D is TRBD1 (6 bases). Germline V gene lookup returns CDR1 SQVTM and CDR2 ANQGSEA. The CDR3 loop spans 13 amino acids. Trimming shortened V by 7 bases and J by 0 bases, and 10 bases separated the two germline ends. CDR3 loop: CSAGQNSGNTIYF. The CDR3 DNA is TGCAGCGCCGGACAGAACTCTGGAAACACCATATATTTT.

The CDR3 coding sequence is TGCGCCAGCAGTGTCGCGGGGAACACTGAAGCTTTCTTT. This translates into CASSVAGNTEAFF. The V and J genes are TRBV10-1 and TRBJ1-1; D remains ambiguous. Germline assignment: CDR1 WNHNN and CDR2 SYGVQD (reference sequence). Trimming took 4 bases from V and 1 from J, leaving 7 bases between them. The CDR3 covers 13 residues.

This chain uses TRBV7-9 with TRBJ1-1, with 7 bases lining up with TRBD1. The CDR3 spans 15 residues. V gave up 4 bases and J gave up 1 base; unmatched junction bases: 6. In germline, CDR1 is SEHNR, CDR2 FQNEAQ (reference sequence). The CDR3 is CASSSPDRANTEAFF. The CDR3 nucleotides are TGTGCCAGCAGCTCACCCGACAGGGCGAACACTGAAGCTTTCTTT. Drawing the rest from reference TRBV7-9 and TRBJ1-1, the complete variable domain is DTGVSQNPRHKITKRGQNVTFRCDPISEHNRLYWYRQTLGQGPEFLTYFQNEAQLEKSRLLSDRFSAERPKGSFSTLEIQRTEQGDSAMYLCASSSPDRANTEAFFGQGTRLTVV.

For this clone: Distinct nucleotide sequences in the sample also encode this CDR3. The chain couples TRBV18 to TRBJ1-1; D is undetermined. V was cut by 3 bases and J by 7 bases, with 9 bases left in between. CDR3 length equals 12 residues. Looked up from germline, CDR1 is KGHSH and CDR2 is LQKENI. The CDR3 here is CASSPETSEAFF. CDR3 nucleotides: TGTGCCAGCTCACCCGAGACGAGTGAAGCTTTCTTT.

The rearrangement joins TRBV29-1 to TRBJ2-5; 9 nucleotides agree with TRBD1. The CDR3 length is 13 residues. Unmatched junction bases numbered 4, after V lost 4 bases and J lost 4 bases. Per germline, CDR1 SQVTM and CDR2 ANQGSEA. The CDR3 protein is CSVGTGVSETQYF. CDR3 DNA sequence: TGCAGCGTTGGGACAGGGGTTTCAGAGACCCAGTACTTC. Filled out from reference TRBV29-1 and TRBJ2-5, the complete variable domain reads SAVISQKPSRDICQRGTSLTIQCQVDSQVTMMFWYRQQPGQSLTLIATANQGSEATYESGFVIDKFPISRPNLTFSTLTVSNMSPEDSSIYLCSVGTGVSETQYFGPGTRLLVL.

This chain links TRBV2 with TRBJ2-5; D call uncertain. Trimming shortened V by 7 bases and J by 4 bases, and 10 bases separated the two germline ends. Germline assignment: CDR1 SNHLY and CDR2 FYNNEI. This CDR3 has 12 residues. For the CDR3, the DNA is TGTGCCAGCACGTCGATGAGAGAGACCCAGTACTTC. It yields the protein CASTSMRETQYF.